This TCR beta chain derives from a study of Graves' ophthalmopathy and Graves' hyperthyroidism. Study summary: Ophthalmopathy not arising within 18 months of follow-up defined hyperthyroidism as stable.

Regarding the study as a whole: Stable hyperthyroidism and ophthalmopathy were told apart by a 13-signature model, which achieved about 88% sensitivity and approximately 82% specificity. This model predicted ophthalmopathy progression (sensitivity 70.59%, specificity around 72%).

Scientists amplified the TCR beta CDR3 regions from RNA transcripts. HTBI primers primed a first-round RT-PCR, and a second-round multiplex PCR followed. TCRdb redid the calling of the multiplex PCR reads with MiXCR, one entry per CDR3 protein. The repertoire holds over a million distinct CDR3 sequences, with 35% to 45% as singletons. On this clonotype itself: The target antigen is unknown. A read error may explain this, as a much larger clone is one base away.

Germline assignment: CDR1 DFQATT and CDR2 SNEGSKA (reference sequence). V was trimmed by 2 bases and J by 10 bases, leaving 12 bases between them. This CDR3 comprises 12 residues. This TCR came from an adult man with Graves' hyperthyroidism. The gene calls are TRBV20-1 and TRBJ1-5; D gene ambiguous. Sequences were obtained from peripheral blood or thyroid tissue (not recorded which). The CDR3 sequence: CSARWTGDPQHF. In nucleotides, the CDR3 is TGCAGTGCTAGATGGACCGGGGATCCCCAGCATTTT.